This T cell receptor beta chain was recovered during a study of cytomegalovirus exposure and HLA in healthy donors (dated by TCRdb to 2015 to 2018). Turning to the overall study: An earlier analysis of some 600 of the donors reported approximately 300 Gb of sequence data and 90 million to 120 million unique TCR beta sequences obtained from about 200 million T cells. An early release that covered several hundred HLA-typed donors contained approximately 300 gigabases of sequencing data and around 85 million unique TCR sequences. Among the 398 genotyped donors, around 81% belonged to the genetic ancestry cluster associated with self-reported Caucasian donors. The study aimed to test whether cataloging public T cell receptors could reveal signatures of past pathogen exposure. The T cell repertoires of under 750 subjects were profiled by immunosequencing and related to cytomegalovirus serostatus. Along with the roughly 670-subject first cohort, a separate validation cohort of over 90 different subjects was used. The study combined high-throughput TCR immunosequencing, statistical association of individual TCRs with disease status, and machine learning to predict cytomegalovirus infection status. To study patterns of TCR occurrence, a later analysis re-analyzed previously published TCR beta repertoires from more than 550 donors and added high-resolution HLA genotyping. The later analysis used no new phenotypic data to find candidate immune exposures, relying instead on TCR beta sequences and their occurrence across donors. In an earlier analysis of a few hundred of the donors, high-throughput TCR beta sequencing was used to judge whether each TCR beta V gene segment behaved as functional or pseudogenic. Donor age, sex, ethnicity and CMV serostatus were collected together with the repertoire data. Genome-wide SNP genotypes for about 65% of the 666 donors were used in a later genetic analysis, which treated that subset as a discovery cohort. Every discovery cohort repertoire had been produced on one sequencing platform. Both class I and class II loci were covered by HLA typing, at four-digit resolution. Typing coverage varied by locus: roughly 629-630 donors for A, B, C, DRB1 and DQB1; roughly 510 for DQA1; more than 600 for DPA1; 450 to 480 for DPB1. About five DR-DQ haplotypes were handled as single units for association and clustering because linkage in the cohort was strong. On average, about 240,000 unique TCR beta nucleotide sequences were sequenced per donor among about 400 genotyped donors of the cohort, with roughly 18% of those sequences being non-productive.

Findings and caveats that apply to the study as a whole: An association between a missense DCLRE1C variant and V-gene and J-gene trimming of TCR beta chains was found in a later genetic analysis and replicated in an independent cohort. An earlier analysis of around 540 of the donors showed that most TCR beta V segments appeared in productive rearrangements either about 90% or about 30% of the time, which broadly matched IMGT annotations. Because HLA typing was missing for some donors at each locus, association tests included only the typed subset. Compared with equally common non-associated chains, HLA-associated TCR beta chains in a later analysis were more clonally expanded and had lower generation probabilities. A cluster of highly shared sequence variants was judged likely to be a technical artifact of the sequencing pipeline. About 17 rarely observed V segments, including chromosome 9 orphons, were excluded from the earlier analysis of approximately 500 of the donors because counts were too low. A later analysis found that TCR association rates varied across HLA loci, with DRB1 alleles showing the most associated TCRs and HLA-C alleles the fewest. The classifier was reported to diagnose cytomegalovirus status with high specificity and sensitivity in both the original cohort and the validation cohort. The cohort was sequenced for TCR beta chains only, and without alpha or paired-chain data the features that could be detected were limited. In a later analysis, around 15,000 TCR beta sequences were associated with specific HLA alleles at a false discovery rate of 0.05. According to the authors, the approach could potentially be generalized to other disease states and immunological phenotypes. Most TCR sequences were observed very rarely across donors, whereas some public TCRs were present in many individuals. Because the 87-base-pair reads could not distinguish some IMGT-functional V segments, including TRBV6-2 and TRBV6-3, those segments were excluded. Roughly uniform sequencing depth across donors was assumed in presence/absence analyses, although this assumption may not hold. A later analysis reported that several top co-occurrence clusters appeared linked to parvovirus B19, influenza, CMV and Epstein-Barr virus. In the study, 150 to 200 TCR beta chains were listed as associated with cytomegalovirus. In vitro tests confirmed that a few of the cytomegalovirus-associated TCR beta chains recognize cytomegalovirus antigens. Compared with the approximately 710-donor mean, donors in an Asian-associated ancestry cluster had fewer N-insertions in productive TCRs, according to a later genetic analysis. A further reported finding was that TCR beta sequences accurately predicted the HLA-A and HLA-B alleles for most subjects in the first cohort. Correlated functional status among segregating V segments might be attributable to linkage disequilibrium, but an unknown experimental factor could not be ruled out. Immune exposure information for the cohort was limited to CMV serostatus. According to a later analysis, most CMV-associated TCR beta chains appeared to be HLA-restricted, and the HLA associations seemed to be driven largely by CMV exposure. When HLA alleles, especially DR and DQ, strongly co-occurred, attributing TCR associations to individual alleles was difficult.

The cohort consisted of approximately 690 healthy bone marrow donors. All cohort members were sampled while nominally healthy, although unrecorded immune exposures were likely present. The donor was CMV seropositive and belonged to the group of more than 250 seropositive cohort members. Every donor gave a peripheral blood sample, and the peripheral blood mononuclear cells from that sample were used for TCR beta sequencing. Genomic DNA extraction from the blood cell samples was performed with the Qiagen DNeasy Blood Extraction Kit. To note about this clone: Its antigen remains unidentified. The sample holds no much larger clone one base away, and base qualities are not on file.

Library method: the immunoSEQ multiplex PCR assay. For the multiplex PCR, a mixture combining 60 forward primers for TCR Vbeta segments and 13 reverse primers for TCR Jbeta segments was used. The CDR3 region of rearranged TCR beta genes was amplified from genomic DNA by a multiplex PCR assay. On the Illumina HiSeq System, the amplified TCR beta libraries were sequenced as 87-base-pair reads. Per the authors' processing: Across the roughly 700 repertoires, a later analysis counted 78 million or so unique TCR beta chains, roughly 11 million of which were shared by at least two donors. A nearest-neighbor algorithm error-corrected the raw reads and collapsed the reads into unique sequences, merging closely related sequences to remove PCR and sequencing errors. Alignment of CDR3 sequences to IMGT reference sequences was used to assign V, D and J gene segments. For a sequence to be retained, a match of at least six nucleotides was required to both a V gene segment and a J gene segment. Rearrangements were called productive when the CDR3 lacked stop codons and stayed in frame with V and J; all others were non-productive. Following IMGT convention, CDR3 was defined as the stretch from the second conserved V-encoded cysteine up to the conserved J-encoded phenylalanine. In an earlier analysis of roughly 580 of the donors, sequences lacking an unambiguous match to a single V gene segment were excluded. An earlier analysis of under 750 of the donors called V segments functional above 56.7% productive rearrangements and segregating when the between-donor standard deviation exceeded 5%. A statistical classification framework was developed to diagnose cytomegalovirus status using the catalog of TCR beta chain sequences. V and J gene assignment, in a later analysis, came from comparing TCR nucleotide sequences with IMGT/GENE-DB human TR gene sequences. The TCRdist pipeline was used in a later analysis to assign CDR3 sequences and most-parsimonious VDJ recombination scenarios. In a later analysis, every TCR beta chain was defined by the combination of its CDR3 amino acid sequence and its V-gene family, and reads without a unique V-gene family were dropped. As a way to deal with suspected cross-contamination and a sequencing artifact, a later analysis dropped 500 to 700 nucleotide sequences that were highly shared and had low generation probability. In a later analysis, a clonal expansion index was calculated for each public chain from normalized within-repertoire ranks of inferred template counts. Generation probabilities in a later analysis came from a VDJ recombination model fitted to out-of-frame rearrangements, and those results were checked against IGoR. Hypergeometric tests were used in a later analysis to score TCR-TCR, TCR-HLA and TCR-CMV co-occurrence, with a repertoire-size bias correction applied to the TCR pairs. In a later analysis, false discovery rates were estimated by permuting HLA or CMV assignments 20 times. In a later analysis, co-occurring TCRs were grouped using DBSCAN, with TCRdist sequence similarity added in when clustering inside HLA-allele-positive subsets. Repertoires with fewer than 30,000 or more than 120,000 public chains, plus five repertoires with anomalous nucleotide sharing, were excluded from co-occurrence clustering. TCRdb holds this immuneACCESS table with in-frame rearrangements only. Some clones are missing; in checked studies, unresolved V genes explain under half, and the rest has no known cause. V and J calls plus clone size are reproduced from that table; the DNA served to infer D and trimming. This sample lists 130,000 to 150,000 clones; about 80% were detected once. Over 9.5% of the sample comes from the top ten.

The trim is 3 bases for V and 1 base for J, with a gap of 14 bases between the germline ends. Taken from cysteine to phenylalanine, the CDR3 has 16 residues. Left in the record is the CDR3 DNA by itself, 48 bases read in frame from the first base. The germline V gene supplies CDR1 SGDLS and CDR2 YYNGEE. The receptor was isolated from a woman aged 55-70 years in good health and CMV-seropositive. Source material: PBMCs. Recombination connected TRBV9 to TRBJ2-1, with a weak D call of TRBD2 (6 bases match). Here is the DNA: TGTGCCAGCAGCGGCCTGGCGGGGCGGTCCTACAATGAGCAGTTCTTC. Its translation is CASSGLAGRSYNEQFF.